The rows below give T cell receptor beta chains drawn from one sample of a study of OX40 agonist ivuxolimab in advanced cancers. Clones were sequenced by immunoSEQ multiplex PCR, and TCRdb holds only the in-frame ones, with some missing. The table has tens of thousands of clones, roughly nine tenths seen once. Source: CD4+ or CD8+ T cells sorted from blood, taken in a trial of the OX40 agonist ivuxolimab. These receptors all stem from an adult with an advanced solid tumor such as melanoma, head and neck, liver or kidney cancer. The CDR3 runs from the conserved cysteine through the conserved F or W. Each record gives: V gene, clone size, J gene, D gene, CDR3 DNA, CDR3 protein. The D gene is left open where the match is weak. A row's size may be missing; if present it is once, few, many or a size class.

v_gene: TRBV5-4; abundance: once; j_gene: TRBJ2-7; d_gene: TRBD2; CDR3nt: TGTGCCAGCAGCTTCAGAGCGGGGGCGACCTACGAGCAGTACTTC; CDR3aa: CASSFRAGATYEQYF
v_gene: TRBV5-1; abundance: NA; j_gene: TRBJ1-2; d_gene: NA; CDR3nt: TGCGCCAGCAGCTTGGCCCCGCAGCCCGCTAACTATGGCTACACCTTC; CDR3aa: CASSLAPQPANYGYTF
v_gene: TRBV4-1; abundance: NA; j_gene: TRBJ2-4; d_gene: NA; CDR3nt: TGCGCCAGCAGCCAAGGGCTAGCCACTTTACGCGGAAAAAACATTCAGTACTTC; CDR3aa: CASSQGLATLRGKNIQYF
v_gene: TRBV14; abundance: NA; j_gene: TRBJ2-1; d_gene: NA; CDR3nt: TGTGCCAGCAGCCAAGGGGGGGATGAGCAGTTCTTC; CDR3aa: CASSQGGDEQFF
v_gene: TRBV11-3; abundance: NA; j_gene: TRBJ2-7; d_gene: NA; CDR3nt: TGTGCCAGCAGCTTGGGGCAGGGGCACTCCTACGAGCAGTACTTC; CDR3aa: CASSLGQGHSYEQYF
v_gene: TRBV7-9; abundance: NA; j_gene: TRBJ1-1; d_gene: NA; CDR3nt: TGTGCCAGCGGACCTCAGGGTTTCAACACTGAAGCTTTCTTT; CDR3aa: CASGPQGFNTEAFF
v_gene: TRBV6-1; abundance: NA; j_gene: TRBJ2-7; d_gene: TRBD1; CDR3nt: TGTGCCAGCAGTGAATGGGGACAGGGGGCCTACGAGCAGTACTTC; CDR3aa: CASSEWGQGAYEQYF
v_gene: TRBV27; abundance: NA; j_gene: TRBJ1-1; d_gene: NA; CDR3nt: TGTGCCAGCAGTATATCACCTCGATGGGACACTGAAGCTTTCTTT; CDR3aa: CASSISPRWDTEAFF
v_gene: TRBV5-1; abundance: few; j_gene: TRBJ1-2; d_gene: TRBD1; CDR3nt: TGCGCCAGCAGCTTGGGGCAGGGGGCTAATGGCTACACCTTC; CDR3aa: CASSLGQGANGYTF
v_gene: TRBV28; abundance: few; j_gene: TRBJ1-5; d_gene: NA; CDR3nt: TGTGCCAGCAGCCTGGGTAGATATTATAGCAATCAGCCCCAGCATTTT; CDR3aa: CASSLGRYYSNQPQHF
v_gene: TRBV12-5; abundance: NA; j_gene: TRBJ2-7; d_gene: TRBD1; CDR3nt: TGTGCTAGTGGTTTTGACAGGGGCGAGCAGTACTTC; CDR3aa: CASGFDRGEQYF
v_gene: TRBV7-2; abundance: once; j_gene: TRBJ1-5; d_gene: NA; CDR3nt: TGTGCCAGCAGCTTATACGGGACAACAAATCAGCCCCAGCATTTT; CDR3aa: CASSLYGTTNQPQHF